This TCR beta chain was obtained from a study of cytomegalovirus exposure and HLA in healthy donors. Overall study: The same platform used for the 650 to 700 first-cohort repertoires was also used for the 120 or so validation repertoires, as a later analysis reported.

Study findings and constraints: Among TCR sequences, most were rare, though some public TCRs appeared in many donors. The classifier reportedly diagnosed cytomegalovirus status with high specificity and sensitivity. TCR beta chains numbering approximately 150 were designated cytomegalovirus-associated.

Germline trimming cut 6 bases from V and 5 bases from J; bases unmatched to any gene: 5. This CDR3 is 14 amino acids long. CDR1 is WNHNN and CDR2 is SYGVQD in the germline V gene (reference sequence). As regards this clone: What it binds is unknown.

The protocol was immunoSEQ multiplex PCR, while the TCRdb copy is restricted to in-frame clones and leaves out a portion. The data contain approximately 120,000 clones, 85% to 95% of them singletons. The sequenced sample was PBMCs. V usage is TRBV10-1 and J usage is TRBJ2-3; 10 bases fit TRBD2. The source is a woman aged 18-29 years in good health and CMV-seronegative. The CDR3 DNA reads TGCGCCAGCAGAGCGGGGGGGCCGCGAGATACGCAGTATTTT. This sequence encodes CASRAGGPRDTQYF.